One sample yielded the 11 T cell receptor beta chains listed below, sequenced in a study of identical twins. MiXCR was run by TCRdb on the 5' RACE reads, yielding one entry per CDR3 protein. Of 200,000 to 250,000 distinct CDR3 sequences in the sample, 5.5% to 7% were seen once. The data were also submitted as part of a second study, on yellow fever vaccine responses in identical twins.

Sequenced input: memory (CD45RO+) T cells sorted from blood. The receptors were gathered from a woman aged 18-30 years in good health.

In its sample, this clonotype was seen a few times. The CDR3 bases are TGCGCCAGCAGCCAGGGGGCTGGGTTTGGCTACACCTTC. Translating it yields CASSQGAGFGYTF. The chain links TRBV4-1 to TRBJ1-2; D is possibly TRBD1 (6 bases). Germline V gene data show CDR1 as MGHRA and CDR2 as YSYEKL. V lost 3 bases and J lost 7, with 12 bases in between. The CDR3 is 13 amino acids.

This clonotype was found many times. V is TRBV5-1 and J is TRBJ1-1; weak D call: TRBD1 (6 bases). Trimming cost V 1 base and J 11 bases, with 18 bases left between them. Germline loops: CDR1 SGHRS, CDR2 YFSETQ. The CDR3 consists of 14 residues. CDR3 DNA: TGCGCCAGCAGCTTGAGGCAGGGGATGGAGGAGGCTTTCTTT. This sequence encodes CASSLRQGMEEAFF. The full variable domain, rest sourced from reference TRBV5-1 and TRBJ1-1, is KAGVTQTPRYLIKTRGQQVTLSCSPISGHRSVSWYQQTPGQGLQFLFEYFSETQRNKGNFPGRFSGRQFSNSRSEMNVSTLELGDSALYLCASSLRQGMEEAFFGQGTRLTVV.

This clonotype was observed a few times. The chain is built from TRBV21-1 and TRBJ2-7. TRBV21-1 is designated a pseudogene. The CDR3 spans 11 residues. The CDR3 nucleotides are TGTGCCGGTTCCTCTGGATACGAGCAGTACGTC. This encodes CAGSSGYEQYV.

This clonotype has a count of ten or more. In DNA form, the CDR3 reads TGTGCCAGCAGCTTGAGGGAGAATCATCAGCCCCAGCATTTT. It is translated as CASSLRENHQPQHF. The chain uses TRBV5-6 and TRBJ1-5; D gene unclear. The CDR3 runs 14 residues. Between the trimmed V and J ends, which lost 1 base and 5 bases, there was a span of 10 bases. Germline values: CDR1 SGHDT, CDR2 YYEEEE. Combining the CDR3 with reference TRBV5-6 and TRBJ1-5 gives the whole variable domain DAGVTQSPTHLIKTRGQQVTLRCSPKSGHDTVSWYQQALGQGPQFIFQYYEEEERQRGNFPDRFSGHQFPNYSSELNVNALLLGDSALYLCASSLRENHQPQHFGDGTRLSIL.

The CDR3 DNA reads as TGTGCCAGCACCCCGGGACTAGCGAGTGGGACCCAGTACTTC. Its protein product is CASTPGLASGTQYF. The rearrangement joins TRBV6-1 to TRBJ2-5, with 10 nucleotides matching TRBD2. The CDR3 loop spans 14 amino acids. Losses at the gene ends were 7 bases for V and 7 bases for J; bases not matched to a gene: 9. In germline, CDR1 is MNHNS, CDR2 SASEGT.

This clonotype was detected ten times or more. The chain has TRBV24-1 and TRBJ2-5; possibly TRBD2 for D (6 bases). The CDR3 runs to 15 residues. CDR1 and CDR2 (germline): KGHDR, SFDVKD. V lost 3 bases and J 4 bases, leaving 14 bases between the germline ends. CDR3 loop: CATSDNDMGGETQYF. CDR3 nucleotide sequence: TGTGCCACCAGTGATAACGATATGGGAGGAGAGACCCAGTACTTC.

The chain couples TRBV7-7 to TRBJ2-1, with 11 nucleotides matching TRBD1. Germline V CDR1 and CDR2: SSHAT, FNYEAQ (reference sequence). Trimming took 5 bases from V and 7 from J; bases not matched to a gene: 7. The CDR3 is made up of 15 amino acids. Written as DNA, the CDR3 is TGTGCCAGCAGCCCGGACAGGGGGCCCACTAATGAGCAGTTCTTC. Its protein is CASSPDRGPTNEQFF.

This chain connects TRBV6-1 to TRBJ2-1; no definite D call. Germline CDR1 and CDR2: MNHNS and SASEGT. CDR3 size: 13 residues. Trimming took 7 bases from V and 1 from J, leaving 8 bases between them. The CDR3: CASTRGSYNEQFF. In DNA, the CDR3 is TGTGCCAGCACGCGCGGTTCCTACAATGAGCAGTTCTTC.

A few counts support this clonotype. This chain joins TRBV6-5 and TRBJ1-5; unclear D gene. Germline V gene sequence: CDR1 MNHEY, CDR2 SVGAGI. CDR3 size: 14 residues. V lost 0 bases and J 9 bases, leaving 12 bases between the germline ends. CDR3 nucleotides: TGTGCCAGCAGTTACTCCGCCGGGGAGAGGCCCCAGCATTTT. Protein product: CASSYSAGERPQHF.

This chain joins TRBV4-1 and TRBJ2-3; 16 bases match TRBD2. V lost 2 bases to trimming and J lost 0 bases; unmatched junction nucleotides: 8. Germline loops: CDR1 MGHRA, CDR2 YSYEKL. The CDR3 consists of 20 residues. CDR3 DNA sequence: TGCGCCAGCAGCCAACCGGGACTAGCGGGGGGGAAGAGTAGCACAGATACGCAGTATTTT. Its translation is CASSQPGLAGGKSSTDTQYF.

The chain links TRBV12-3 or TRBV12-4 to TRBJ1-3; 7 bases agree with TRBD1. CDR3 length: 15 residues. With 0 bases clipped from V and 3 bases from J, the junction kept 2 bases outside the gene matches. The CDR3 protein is CASSLATGFGNTIYF. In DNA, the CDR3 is TGTGCCAGCAGTTTAGCGACAGGGTTTGGAAACACCATATATTTT.